A single sample gave rise to the 30 T cell receptor beta chains below, sequenced in a study of cytomegalovirus exposure and HLA in healthy donors (TCRdb year 2017). The library was obtained by the immunoSEQ multiplex PCR assay. For the multiplex PCR, a mixture combining 60 forward primers for TCR Vbeta segments and 13 reverse primers for TCR Jbeta segments was used. Held by TCRdb, this immuneACCESS table contains in-frame sequences only and omits some clones. Under half of the omission traces to an unresolved V gene where checked; the cause of the rest is unknown. Here the sample has roughly 120,000 clones; around four fifths occur a single time. The ten largest make up less than 4.5% of the sample. Sequenced material: PBMCs. These receptors came from a woman in her forties in good health and CMV-seronegative.

The genes are TRBV6-1 and TRBJ1-1, with no clear D. This CDR3 is 13 amino acids long. The V gene lost 3 bases and the J gene lost 1 base, with 6 bases spanning the gap. Germline CDR1 is MNHNS and CDR2 is SASEGT. The CDR3 is CASSDGENTEAFF. CDR3 DNA: TGTGCCAGCAGTGACGGGGAGAACACTGAAGCTTTCTTT.

The chain joins TRBV2 to TRBJ2-3; 10 positions match TRBD1. Losses at the gene ends were 6 bases for V and 0 bases for J; bases not matched to a gene: 6. CDR1 SNHLY and CDR2 FYNNEI come from the germline V gene. The CDR3 loop spans 16 amino acids. The chain's CDR3 is CASSGQGGLSTDTQYF. Here the CDR3 DNA reads TGTGCCAGCAGCGGACAGGGGGGATTAAGCACAGATACGCAGTATTTT.

V gene TRBV6-5 combines with J gene TRBJ2-7, with 8 positions matching TRBD2. V lost 6 bases, J lost 4 bases, and 11 bases stayed unmatched. CDR1 and CDR2 from the germline V gene are MNHEY and SVGAGI. The CDR3 runs 15 residues. The CDR3 DNA follows: TGTGCCAGCAGCCGGGACTGGCGGGGGGCTTACGAGCAGTACTTC. Its protein is CASSRDWRGAYEQYF.

This chain uses TRBV7-3 with TRBJ2-1; D is possibly TRBD2 (6 bases). Trimming pared 1 base from V and 4 bases from J, leaving 14 bases between. The V gene's germline CDR1 is SGHTA and CDR2 FQGTGA. CDR3 length: 16 residues. CDR3 nucleotides: TGTGCCAGCAGCTTAAGCGCGGGGACTGCTTACAATGAGCAGTTCTTC. This sequence encodes CASSLSAGTAYNEQFF.

This rearrangement joins TRBV5-4 to TRBJ1-4; 9 bases agree with TRBD1. The CDR3 runs 13 residues. The junction had 2 bases not matched to a gene; V was cut back by 3 bases and J by 8 bases. Germline V gene data show CDR1 as SGHNT and CDR2 as YYREEE (reference sequence). Written as DNA, the CDR3 is TGTGCCAGCAGCTGGGACAGGGCGGAAAAACTGTTTTTT. Its protein product is CASSWDRAEKLFF.

The chain links TRBV11-2 to TRBJ2-5; 8 positions agree with TRBD2. CDR3 length: 15 residues. V shed 4 bases, J shed 4 bases, and the junction held 8 bases outside the gene matches. Germline V lookup: CDR1 SGHAT, CDR2 FQNNGV. DNA of the CDR3: TGTGCCAGCAGCTCCTTAGCGGGGTGGGGAGAGACCCAGTACTTC. This sequence encodes CASSSLAGWGETQYF.

The chain combines TRBV7-2 with TRBJ2-7; possible D gene TRBD2, 7 bases. In germline, CDR1 is SGHTA, CDR2 FQGNSA. The CDR3 runs 18 residues. V was clipped by 0 bases and J by 4 bases, with 22 bases between them. For the CDR3, the DNA is TGTGCCAGCAGCTTAGCCAGTCTTAGGGGGGGCCCAGGTTACGAGCAGTACTTC. It specifies CASSLASLRGGPGYEQYF.

This clone has only one observation. V usage is TRBV6-4 and J usage is TRBJ2-1; D ambiguous. With 6 bases removed from V and 2 bases from J, the gap between germline ends came to 8 bases. The length of the CDR3 is 13 residues. Germline CDR1 is MRHNA and CDR2 is SNTAGT. CDR3 sequence: CASSGSPYNEQFF. The CDR3 nucleotides are TGTGCCAGCAGCGGGTCCCCCTACAATGAGCAGTTCTTC.

A few counts support this clone. The V and J genes are TRBV7-3 and TRBJ1-1, with D perhaps TRBD1 (6 bases). V lost 6 bases and J lost 3, with 11 bases in between. This CDR3 comprises 13 residues. Germline V CDR1 and CDR2: SGHTA, FQGTGA. In nucleotides, the CDR3 is TGTGCCAGCAGTTCAGGGGCCCACACTGAAGCTTTCTTT. Protein: CASSSGAHTEAFF.

The chain recombines TRBV5-1 with TRBJ2-1, with D unclear. This CDR3 spans 14 amino acids. CDR1 SGHRS and CDR2 YFSETQ come from the germline V gene. The V end lost 0 bases, the J end lost 4 bases, and 8 bases lay between the germline ends. In nucleotides, the CDR3 is TGCGCCAGCAGCTTGGAGCCCCCGTACAATGAGCAGTTCTTC. This encodes CASSLEPPYNEQFF.

The chain carries TRBV10-3 and TRBJ1-2; the match to TRBD1 covers 7 bases. CDR3 length: 17 residues. V lost 2 bases to trimming and J lost 11 bases; unmatched junction nucleotides: 20. CDR1 is ENHRY, CDR2 SYGVKD, per germline. CDR3 amino acids: CAISEPPLVQGSLRYTF. In DNA form, the CDR3 reads TGTGCCATCAGTGAGCCGCCCCTCGTACAGGGGTCCTTGCGGTACACCTTC.

The J gene is TRBJ2-1, the V gene TRBV30; D is uncertain. CDR1 is GTSNPN, CDR2 SVGIG, per germline (reference sequence). This CDR3 is 12 amino acids long. Trimming removed 1 base at V and 4 bases at J, with 5 bases between. In DNA form, the CDR3 reads TGTGCCTGGAGTGCCCAGTACAATGAGCAGTTCTTC. This translates into CAWSAQYNEQFF.

The chain combines TRBV7-2 with TRBJ2-5, with a weak D call TRBD2 (6 bases). V lost 6 bases, J lost 5 bases, and 16 bases lay in between. The CDR3 spans 14 residues. Germline V CDR1 and CDR2: SGHTA, FQGNSA. The CDR3: CASRAAGRTETQYF. The CDR3 region has the DNA TGTGCCAGCAGAGCCGCGGGACGGACGGAGACCCAGTACTTC.

This clone came up a few times. The gene calls are TRBV15 and TRBJ2-3; D is ambiguous. The CDR3 runs 15 residues. Germline loops: CDR1 LNHNV, CDR2 YYDKDF (reference sequence). Between the trimmed V and J ends, which lost 1 base and 3 bases, there was a span of 11 bases. The CDR3 DNA reads TGTGCCACCAGCAGAGGGTGGCAGAATACAGATACGCAGTATTTT. Its protein is CATSRGWQNTDTQYF. Supplemented by reference TRBV15 and TRBJ2-3, the full variable domain reads DAMVIQNPRYQVTQFGKPVTLSCSQTLNHNVMYWYQQKSSQAPKLLFHYYDKDFNNEADTPDNFQSRRPNTSFCFLDIRSPGLGDTAMYLCATSRGWQNTDTQYFGPGTRLTVL.

The chain couples TRBV25-1 to TRBJ1-2; no firm D call. Germline values: CDR1 MGHDK, CDR2 SYGVNS. Trimming took off 4 bases at V and 4 bases at J, with 7 bases between the two ends. This CDR3 region has 12 residues. In DNA form, the CDR3 reads TGTGCCAGCAGTGGCCTAGGCTATGGCTACACCTTC. Amino acids: CASSGLGYGYTF.

This clone has only a few counts. This sequence joins TRBV6-4 and TRBJ2-1, with D possibly being TRBD2 (7 bases). This CDR3 has 14 residues. Per germline, CDR1 MRHNA and CDR2 SNTAGT. Trimming shortened V by 3 bases and J by 8 bases, and 14 bases separated the two germline ends. For the CDR3, the DNA is TGTGCCAGCAGTGATGGTGGGGGGGCGGATGAGCAGTTCTTC. Amino acids: CASSDGGGADEQFF.

In this sample, this clone turned up once. The J gene is TRBJ1-2, the V gene TRBV7-9, with 11 bases aligning to TRBD1. Germline CDR1 is SEHNR and CDR2 is FQNEAQ (reference sequence). CDR3 size: 15 residues. The ends lost 2 bases at V and 8 bases at J; junction bases unmatched: 7. CDR3 coding DNA: TGTGCCAGCAGCTTACGGGACAGGGGGTGGAAGGGCTACACCTTC. Translation gives CASSLRDRGWKGYTF.

The chain employs TRBV19 and TRBJ1-1; 9 bases are shared with TRBD1. This CDR3 has 18 amino acids. After removal of 5 bases from V and 3 bases from J, the junction contained 16 bases not matched to a gene. Germline V gives CDR1 LNHDA, CDR2 SQIVND (reference sequence). The DNA for the CDR3 is TGTGCCAGTAGTGGTAGACCGGGACAGGGAAGTCGAGACACTGAAGCTTTCTTT. This translates into CASSGRPGQGSRDTEAFF.

J is TRBJ1-5 and V is TRBV19, with TRBD1 as a possible D gene (5 bases). Germline V gene data show CDR1 as LNHDA and CDR2 as SQIVND (reference sequence). V was trimmed by 5 bases and J by 4 bases, leaving 12 bases between them. There are 14 residues in the CDR3. The DNA for the CDR3 is TGTGCCAGTAGTGTGTGGGGGGAGAATCAGCCCCAGCATTTT. It yields the protein CASSVWGENQPQHF.

The chain combines TRBV28 with TRBJ1-1; D unclear. This CDR3 has 13 amino acids. The germline V gene encodes CDR1 MDHEN and CDR2 SYDVKM. V was shortened by 4 bases and J by 10 bases, with 16 bases between the two germline ends. The CDR3 reads CASSSPVGGGAFF. DNA of the CDR3: TGTGCCAGCAGTTCACCGGTCGGCGGAGGAGCTTTCTTT.

This rearrangement joins TRBV18 to TRBJ1-2; 9 bases line up with TRBD1. J gave up 8 bases and V 6 bases, and 13 bases lay outside the gene matches. Germline-derived CDR1 and CDR2 are KGHSH and LQKENI. The CDR3 covers 15 residues. The CDR3 protein is CASSLQGQGKKGYTF. In nucleotides, the CDR3 is TGTGCCAGCTCGCTACAGGGACAGGGAAAGAAGGGCTACACCTTC.

This chain connects TRBV28 to TRBJ2-7; D ambiguous. Germline V CDR1 and CDR2: MDHEN, SYDVKM. CDR3 size: 14 residues. V was clipped by 6 bases and J by 1 base, with 13 bases between them. CDR3 amino acids: CASRAGDFSYEQYF. The CDR3 DNA reads as TGTGCCAGCAGGGCCGGCGACTTTTCCTACGAGCAGTACTTC.

This clone was observed a single time. The V gene is TRBV9, the J gene TRBJ2-1; 8 bases map to TRBD2. Germline trimming cut 0 bases from V and 12 bases from J; bases unmatched to any gene: 11. The CDR3 sequence is 15 residues long. From germline, CDR1 is SGDLS and CDR2 YYNGEE. For the CDR3, the DNA is TGTGCCAGCAGCGTAGGGGGACTAGACGGAGCGGGGCAGTTCTTC. Residues: CASSVGGLDGAGQFF.

The chain has TRBV7-9 and TRBJ2-3, with D possibly being TRBD2 (6 bases). This CDR3 has 13 amino acids. Germline assignment: CDR1 SEHNR and CDR2 FQNEAQ (reference sequence). The V gene lost 3 bases and the J gene lost 5 bases, with 9 bases spanning the gap. CDR3 sequence (DNA): TGTGCCAGCAGCTTGGGGGAGGTAGATACGCAGTATTTT. Protein product: CASSLGEVDTQYF.

The rearrangement uses TRBV7-9 and TRBJ2-3, with D possibly matching TRBD1 (6 bases). The CDR3 has 16 residues. V lost 2 bases and J lost 6, with 18 bases in between. The germline gives CDR1 SEHNR, CDR2 FQNEAQ (reference sequence). The CDR3 loop reads CASSLNRALMTDTQYF. The DNA of the CDR3 is TGTGCCAGCAGCTTAAACAGGGCCCTTATGACGGATACGCAGTATTTT.

The V call is TRBV6-5, the J call TRBJ1-1; 7 nucleotides align to TRBD1. Germline V gene lookup returns CDR1 MNHEY and CDR2 SVGAGI. This CDR3 is 15 amino acids long. Trimming took 5 bases from V and 1 from J; bases not matched to a gene: 7. The CDR3 nucleotides are TGTGCCAGCAGTATCCCGGGACAGCCGAACACTGAAGCTTTCTTT. This encodes CASSIPGQPNTEAFF.

This clone appeared a few times. The chain links TRBV9 to TRBJ1-6; the D gene is possibly TRBD1 (5 bases). This CDR3 spans 16 amino acids. The germline CDR1 and CDR2 sequences are SGDLS and YYNGEE. V was trimmed by 0 bases and J by 7 bases, leaving 14 bases between them. The CDR3 loop is CASSVDGGTENSPLHF. CDR3 nucleotides: TGTGCCAGCAGCGTAGATGGGGGGACGGAGAATTCACCCCTCCACTTT.

The chain combines TRBV5-1 with TRBJ1-1; maybe TRBD1 (6 bases). Germline CDR1 is SGHRS and CDR2 is YFSETQ. This CDR3 has 15 residues. The V end lost 4 bases, the J end lost 0 bases, and 13 bases lay between the germline ends. The CDR3, as DNA: TGCGCCAGCAGCCTAGGGGGGGCCTTGAACACTGAAGCTTTCTTT. It specifies CASSLGGALNTEAFF. The whole variable domain, filled in from reference TRBV5-1 and TRBJ1-1, reads KAGVTQTPRYLIKTRGQQVTLSCSPISGHRSVSWYQQTPGQGLQFLFEYFSETQRNKGNFPGRFSGRQFSNSRSEMNVSTLELGDSALYLCASSLGGALNTEAFFGQGTRLTVV.

The chain uses TRBV5-6 and TRBJ2-3; D is possibly TRBD2 (6 bases). Germline V gene data show CDR1 as SGHDT and CDR2 as YYEEEE. Trimming removed 4 bases at V and 2 bases at J, with 14 bases between. This CDR3 region has 15 residues. CDR3 protein: CASSHHGTPTDTQYF. CDR3 in DNA: TGTGCCAGCAGCCATCATGGGACTCCCACAGATACGCAGTATTTT.

This chain links TRBV7-2 with TRBJ1-5; perhaps TRBD1 as D (6 bases). Germline V gene lookup returns CDR1 SGHTA and CDR2 FQGNSA. This CDR3 spans 13 amino acids. Trimming shortened V by 5 bases and J by 7 bases, and 12 bases separated the two germline ends. The CDR3 sequence: CASSPPGVQPQHF. Written as DNA, the CDR3 is TGTGCCAGCAGCCCCCCAGGGGTACAGCCCCAGCATTTT.